A single sample is the source of the 14 T cell receptor beta chains below, sequenced in a study of cytomegalovirus exposure and HLA in healthy donors. A multiplex PCR was run with 60 Vbeta primers and 13 Jbeta primers. Produced via immunoSEQ multiplex PCR; TCRdb's table is partial and in-frame only. The table includes about 210,000 clones, nearly 80% detected once. Sequencing was performed on PBMCs. These receptor sequences come from a male donor in good health and CMV-seronegative.

This sequence joins TRBV6-5 and TRBJ1-2; perhaps TRBD1 as D (5 bases). V dropped 0 bases and J dropped 8 bases, with 13 bases sitting between them. The CDR3 sequence is 14 residues long. Germline CDR1 and CDR2: MNHEY and SVGAGI. The CDR3 sequence: CASSYSGLQRGYTF. The DNA of the CDR3 is TGTGCCAGCAGTTACTCGGGGCTGCAAAGAGGCTACACCTTC.

This chain uses TRBV28 with TRBJ1-4; D is undetermined. There are 10 residues in the CDR3. Germline V gene data show CDR1 as MDHEN and CDR2 as SYDVKM. The V end lost 9 bases, the J end lost 12 bases, and 11 bases lay between the germline ends. CDR3 coding DNA: TGTGCCAGTGGGCTGAGGGAACTGTTTTTT. Encoded protein: CASGLRELFF.

The chain uses TRBV13 and TRBJ2-7, with TRBD2 matching 8 bases. The CDR3 covers 15 residues. Trimming took 5 bases from V and 0 from J; bases not matched to a gene: 6. Per the germline V gene, CDR1 is PRHDT and CDR2 is FYEKMQ (reference sequence). CDR3 protein: CASSEQTSVSYEQYF. Written as DNA, the CDR3 is TGTGCCAGCAGCGAACAGACTAGCGTCTCCTACGAGCAGTACTTC.

This chain links TRBV27 with TRBJ1-2; possible D gene TRBD1, 6 bases. The CDR3 sequence is 13 residues long. Germline values: CDR1 MNHEY, CDR2 SMNVEV (reference sequence). V shed 6 bases and J shed 6 bases, with 14 bases lying between them. As DNA, the CDR3 is TGTGCCAGCAGAACAGACAGGCGGAATGGCTACACCTTC. Translation: CASRTDRRNGYTF.

This chain connects TRBV11-2 to TRBJ2-3; a possible D gene is TRBD1 (6 bases). V lost 3 bases and J lost 2, with 9 bases in between. Germline CDR1 reads SGHAT; CDR2 reads FQNNGV. The CDR3 extends over 14 amino acids. The CDR3 DNA is TGTGCCAGCAGCTTGGGGGCCATCACAGATACGCAGTATTTT. Its translation: CASSLGAITDTQYF.

This chain connects TRBV4-3 to TRBJ2-5; a possible D gene is TRBD2 (7 bases). This CDR3 spans 15 amino acids. The germline V gene encodes CDR1 LGHNA and CDR2 YSLEER. The V gene lost 3 bases and the J gene lost 4 bases, with 15 bases spanning the gap. The CDR3 sequence: CASSQRGEGGETQYF. The CDR3 DNA is TGCGCCAGCAGCCAGAGGGGGGAGGGTGGAGAGACCCAGTACTTC.

With respect to this clone: Other nucleotide sequences in the sample specify the same CDR3. The chain has TRBV20-1 and TRBJ2-1; a weak D match, TRBD2 (5 bases). V was pared by 1 base and J by 7 bases, with 5 bases between. The CDR3 loop spans 11 amino acids. Germline V gene sequence: CDR1 DFQATT, CDR2 SNEGSKA (reference sequence). CDR3 sequence (DNA): TGCAGTGCTAGAGCGGGGAATGAGCAGTTCTTC. It specifies CSARAGNEQFF.

The table lists this clone with a few counts. In DNA form, the CDR3 reads TGTGCCAGCAGTTCGCCAGCCGGACAGGTACTGGGACCCCTCCACTTT. It is translated as CASSSPAGQVLGPLHF. This chain joins TRBV28 and TRBJ1-6; TRBD1 aligns across 7 bases. Germline V gives CDR1 MDHEN, CDR2 SYDVKM. The CDR3 runs 16 residues. V lost 4 bases and J lost 12; bases outside the gene matches: 15.

Note on this clone: Germline is not matched at one junction end, which may reflect a read error. This sequence joins TRBV7-6 and TRBJ2-7, with D possibly called TRBD1 or TRBD2 (6 bases each). Germline assignment: CDR1 SGHVS and CDR2 FNYEAQ. This CDR3 has 14 amino acids. CDR3: CASSLATGSKEQYF. In nucleotides, the CDR3 is TGTGCCAGCAGCCTAGCGACAGGATCCAAGGAGCAGTACTTC.

CDR3 protein: CASSLTPGGDEQYF. The CDR3 DNA follows: TGTGCCAGCAGCTTAACTCCGGGAGGCGACGAGCAGTACTTC. The V gene is TRBV7-3, the J gene TRBJ2-7, with 7 bases matching TRBD2. Looked up from germline, CDR1 is SGHTA and CDR2 is FQGTGA. This CDR3 spans 14 amino acids. Trimming removed 0 bases from V and 5 bases from J; junction bases left unmatched: 4. Combining the CDR3 with reference TRBV7-3 and TRBJ2-7 gives the whole variable domain GAGVSQTPSNKVTEKGKYVELRCDPISGHTALYWYRQSLGQGPEFLIYFQGTGAADDSGLPNDRFFAVRPEGSVSTLKIQRTERGDSAVYLCASSLTPGGDEQYFGPGTRLTVT.

The rearrangement links TRBV27 to TRBJ2-5; D is ambiguous. Germline lookup yields CDR1 MNHEY and CDR2 SMNVEV (reference sequence). The CDR3 runs to 10 residues. Trimming left V 6 bases short and J 4 bases short, with 3 bases between. The CDR3 nucleotides read TGTGCCAGCAGCAGAGAGACCCAGTACTTC. It codes for CASSRETQYF.

The rearrangement joins TRBV9 to TRBJ1-1, with D tentatively TRBD1 (5 bases). Germline CDR1 and CDR2: SGDLS and YYNGEE. The CDR3 contains 14 residues. With 3 bases removed from V and 3 bases from J, the gap between germline ends came to 12 bases. CDR3 nucleotide sequence: TGTGCCAGCAGCGCGACCAGGGCGGACACTGAAGCTTTCTTT. Its translation: CASSATRADTEAFF.

The chain is built from TRBV10-3 and TRBJ1-1; D call uncertain. The V gene lost 0 bases and the J gene lost 0 bases, with 8 bases spanning the gap. The CDR3 length is 15 residues. Germline V lookup: CDR1 ENHRY, CDR2 SYGVKD. Here the CDR3 reads CAISESVALNTEAFF. The CDR3 nucleotides are TGTGCCATCAGTGAGTCGGTAGCCTTGAACACTGAAGCTTTCTTT.

J is TRBJ1-1 and V is TRBV30; tentative D call: TRBD1 (5 bases). From germline, CDR1 is GTSNPN and CDR2 SVGIG (reference sequence). Trimming shortened V by 3 bases and J by 2 bases, and 10 bases separated the two germline ends. This CDR3 region has 13 residues. The CDR3 region is CAWRRGGNTEAFF. CDR3 in DNA: TGTGCCTGGAGGCGGGGGGGTAACACTGAAGCTTTCTTT.